The sequence of this T cell receptor beta chain was determined in a study of cytomegalovirus exposure and HLA in healthy donors. With 5 bases removed from V and 6 bases from J, the gap between germline ends came to 10 bases. The CDR3 runs to 12 residues. Germline loops: CDR1 SEHNR, CDR2 FQNEAQ (reference sequence). This clone came up a few times. As for the donors, each was a healthy bone marrow donor. PCR used 60 Vbeta primers and 13 Jbeta primers. Measured with immunoSEQ multiplex PCR; TCRdb has only the in-frame clones, and not every one. The table has about 160,000 clones, approximately 60% seen once.

The sequenced sample was PBMCs. The sequence derives from a woman aged 60-75 years in good health and CMV-seropositive. The chain is built from TRBV7-9 and TRBJ1-1; D call uncertain. The CDR3 sequence: CASSPLRAEAFF. The CDR3 nucleotides are TGTGCCAGCAGCCCGTTGCGGGCTGAAGCTTTCTTT. The full variable domain, its missing parts supplied by reference TRBV7-9 and TRBJ1-1, is DTGVSQNPRHKITKRGQNVTFRCDPISEHNRLYWYRQTLGQGPEFLTYFQNEAQLEKSRLLSDRFSAERPKGSFSTLEIQRTEQGDSAMYLCASSPLRAEAFFGQGTRLTVV.